The TCR beta chain described here comes from a study of shared clonotypes between healthy human individuals. For the study at large: CD4 naive cells filled three plates per donor, CD4 memory three, CD8 naive two and CD8 memory one.

A split of CD4+ cells into CD45RA+ naive and CD45RA-negative memory subsets was performed. 200 to 250 ng DNA, approximately 31,000 T cell genomes, went into each sorted-subset replicate PCR. The assay was immunoSEQ multiplex PCR, and TCRdb's table has in-frame clones only and misses some. The table lists roughly 650,000 clones, roughly 97% of them singletons. Notes on this clone: What it recognizes is unknown.

Study-wide results and caveats: Naive CD4 clonotype sharing across four donors was 4.5% to 6%.

The sequence derives from a young woman in good health. The sequenced material came from naive CD4+ T cells sorted from blood. Subset described: CD45RA+ positively selected.

DNA for the CDR3: TGCGCCAGCAGCCAACCAATCAGGGGGACTAACTATGGCTACACCTTC. This encodes CASSQPIRGTNYGYTF. V is TRBV5-1 and J is TRBJ1-2, with 7 bases matching TRBD1. This CDR3 is 16 amino acids long. Germline CDR1 reads SGHRS; CDR2 reads YFSETQ. V dropped 4 bases and J dropped 0; count of bases not matched to a gene: 9.